A few counts support the clone carrying this TCR beta chain. At one end the junction does not follow the germline gene, possibly because of a read error. TCRdb redid the calling of the RT-PCR reads with MiXCR, one entry per CDR3 protein. Altogether fewer than 800,000 distinct CDR3 sequences are present, approximately 15% being singletons, with the ten largest covering about 3.6%. Germline loops: CDR1 SSHAT, CDR2 FNYEAQ (reference sequence). The CDR3 runs 14 residues. V and J are TRBV7-7 and TRBJ2-5; D unresolved. This receptor was identified in a female donor in good health, serving as a healthy control. The sample comprised memory CD4+ T cells from blood. This chain's CDR3 is CASSLVNSQETQYF. Written as DNA, the CDR3 is TGTGCTAGCAGCTTAGTAAACAGCCAAGAGACCCAGTACTTC.